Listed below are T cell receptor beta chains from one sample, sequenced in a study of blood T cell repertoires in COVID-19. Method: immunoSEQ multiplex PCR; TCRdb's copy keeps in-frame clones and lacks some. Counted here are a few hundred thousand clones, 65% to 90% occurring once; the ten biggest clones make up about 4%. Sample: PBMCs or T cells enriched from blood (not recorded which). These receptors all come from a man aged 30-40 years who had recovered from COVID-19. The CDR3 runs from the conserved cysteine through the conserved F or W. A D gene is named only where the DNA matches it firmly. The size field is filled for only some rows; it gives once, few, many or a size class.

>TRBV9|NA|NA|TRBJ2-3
TGTGCCAGCAGCGTAGGTTCGTTGGACTCCTCAGATACGCAGTATTTT
CASSVGSLDSSDTQYF
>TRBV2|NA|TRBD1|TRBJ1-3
TGTGCCAGCAGTGAAGCCCTGGACAGGGGCTTCTCTGGAAACACCATATATTTT
CASSEALDRGFSGNTIYF
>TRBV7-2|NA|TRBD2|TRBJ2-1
TGTGCCAGCAGTCTAAGAGTCCTAGCGGGGTACAATGAGCAGTTCTTC
CASSLRVLAGYNEQFF
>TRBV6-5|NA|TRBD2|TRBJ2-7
TGTGCCAGCAGCCCCCGTACGGGGGGGTCCTACGAGCAGTACTTC
CASSPRTGGSYEQYF
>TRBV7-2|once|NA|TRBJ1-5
TGTGCCAGCAGCTTAGGGGGGGCGGGGGATAGCAATCAGCCCCAGCATTTT
CASSLGGAGDSNQPQHF
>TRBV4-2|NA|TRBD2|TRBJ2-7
TGTGCCAGCAGCCAAAACCTAGCGGGAACCTACGAGCAGTACTTC
CASSQNLAGTYEQYF
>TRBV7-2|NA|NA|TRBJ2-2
TGTGCCAGCAGCTTAATCGGGAGTTGGGCCGGGGAGCTGTTTTTT
CASSLIGSWAGELFF
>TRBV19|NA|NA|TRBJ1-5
TGTGCCAGTAGGCCGTGGGAGAATAGCAATCAGCCCCAGCATTTT
CASRPWENSNQPQHF
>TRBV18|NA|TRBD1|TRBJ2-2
TGTGCCAGCTCACCGGACAGGGAGCGGTACACCGGGGAGCTGTTTTTT
CASSPDRERYTGELFF
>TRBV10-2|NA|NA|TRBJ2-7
TGCGCCAGCAGTTCCGCTAGCGTTTACGAGCAGTACTTC
CASSSASVYEQYF
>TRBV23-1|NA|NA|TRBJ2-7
TGCGCCAGCAGTCTTCAGGGGGAGCAGTACTTC
CASSLQGEQYF
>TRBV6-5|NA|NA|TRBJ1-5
TGTGCCAGCGCAACTGGGCTGACAAATCAGCCCCAGCATTTT
CASATGLTNQPQHF
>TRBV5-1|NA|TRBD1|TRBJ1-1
TGCGCCAGCAGCCCGGGACAGGGGATTGGAAACACTGAAGCTTTCTTT
CASSPGQGIGNTEAFF
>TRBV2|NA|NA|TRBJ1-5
TGTGCCAGCAAGGAGGACAGCGTCCCCCAGCATTTT
CASKEDSVPQHF
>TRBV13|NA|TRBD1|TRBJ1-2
TGTGCCAGCAGCTTAGAGGGACAGCGTAGCGATGGCTACACCTTC
CASSLEGQRSDGYTF
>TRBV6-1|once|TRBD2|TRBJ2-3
TGTGCCAGCAGTCCCAGCGGGGAGGGAGATACGCAGTATTTT
CASSPSGEGDTQYF
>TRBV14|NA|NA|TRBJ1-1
TGTGCCAGCAGCCAAGTATCCAGGCGGGGTGCTTTCTTT
CASSQVSRRGAFF
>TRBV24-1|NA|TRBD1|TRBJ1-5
TGTGCCACCGCAGACAGGGGGAATCAGCCCCAGCATTTT
CATADRGNQPQHF
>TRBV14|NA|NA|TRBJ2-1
TGTGCCAGCAGCCAAGCACGACTCGACAATGAGCAGTTCTTC
CASSQARLDNEQFF
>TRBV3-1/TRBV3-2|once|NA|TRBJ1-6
TGTGCCAGCAGCCAAGATTGGGCAGGGATTCCCTATAATTCACCCCTCCACTTT
CASSQDWAGIPYNSPLHF
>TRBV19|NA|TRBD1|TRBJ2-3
TGTGCCAGTAGGAGGACAGGGGGCTCCTTCACAGATACGCAGTATTTT
CASRRTGGSFTDTQYF
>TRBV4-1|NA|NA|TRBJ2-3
TGCGCCAGCAGCCAAAGCGTAGCCGGAAATACGCAGTATTTT
CASSQSVAGNTQYF
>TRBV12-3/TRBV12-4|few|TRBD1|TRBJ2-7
TGTGCCAGTCGGACAGGGAATTCCTACGAGCAGTACTTC
CASRTGNSYEQYF
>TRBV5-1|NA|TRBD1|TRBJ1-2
TGCGCCAGCAGCGGGACAGAGTATGGCTACACCTTC
CASSGTEYGYTF
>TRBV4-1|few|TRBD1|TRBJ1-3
TGCGCCAGCAGCCAAGCCCCGGGACAGGCTTCTGGAAACACCATATATTTT
CASSQAPGQASGNTIYF